Shown below are 25 T cell receptor beta chains from a single sample sequenced in a study of regulatory T cells in long-lasting Graves disease. The time point denotes: persistent/refractory GD, antithyroid drugs over 5 years with positive TRAb. Preparation of the TCR library used RNA extracted from PBMCs. Assembly of TCR beta libraries relied on iRepertoire HTBI primers together with Arm-PCR of CDR3 regions. TCRdb redid the calling of the multiplex PCR reads with MiXCR, one entry per CDR3 protein. The data hold 600,000 to 800,000 distinct CDR3 sequences, with about 32% observed a single time. Sequencing used peripheral blood mononuclear cells (PBMCs), obtained when the disease was refractory, from a patient treated with antithyroid drugs. All receptors come from a female donor with Graves disease.

The chain combines TRBV7-2 with TRBJ2-7; 10 positions match TRBD2. The CDR3 length is 13 residues. Germline CDR1 is SGHTA and CDR2 is FQGNSA. Trimming cost V 3 bases and J 6 bases; bases outside gene matches: 2. Here the CDR3 reads CASSFPSGSEQYF. Written as DNA, the CDR3 is TGTGCCAGCAGCTTTCCTAGCGGGAGCGAGCAGTACTTC.

This clonotype was seen a handful of times. Since the CDR3 does not end with the conserved phenylalanine or tryptophan, this likely comes from a read error. It is unclear where the CDR3 begins or ends on the DNA, so no DNA is shown, and the CDR3 is as TCRdb lists it. J is TRBJ1-1 and V is TRBV9; the table's TRBD1 call for D was not verified on the DNA. Per the germline V gene, CDR1 is SGDLS and CDR2 is YYNGEE. A total of 13 residues make up the CDR3, ends included. CDR3 sequence: CASSATDRALESI.

This chain links TRBV19 with TRBJ1-2; no clear D. V was pared by 2 bases and J by 2 bases, with 6 bases between. Germline V gives CDR1 LNHDA, CDR2 SQIVND (reference sequence). The length of the CDR3 is 13 residues. CDR3 region: CASSIIANYGYTF. CDR3 bases: TGTGCCAGTAGTATAATCGCGAACTATGGCTACACCTTC.

A remark on this clonotype: This may be a read error, as it is one base from a much larger clone. The chain recombines TRBV7-8 with TRBJ1-4; D is ambiguous. Germline lookup yields CDR1 SGHVS and CDR2 FQNEAQ. V lost 3 bases and J lost 0, with 2 bases in between. The CDR3 length is 13 residues. The CDR3 DNA sequence: TGTGCCAGCAGCTTTGCAACTAATGAAAAACTGTTTTTT. Its translation is CASSFATNEKLFF.

This chain links TRBV29-1 with TRBJ2-7; D may be TRBD2 (5 bases). The CDR3 contains 12 residues. CDR1 SQVTM and CDR2 ANQGSEA come from the germline V gene. V lost 6 bases to trimming and J lost 3 bases, with 12 bases between them. The CDR3 DNA reads TGCAGCGTCGCCGGGGATTACTACGAGCAGTACTTC. This translates into CSVAGDYYEQYF.

The rearrangement joins TRBV6-1 to TRBJ1-4; D unclear. The V gene lost 6 bases and the J gene lost 4 bases, with 9 bases spanning the gap. The CDR3 sequence is 13 residues long. Germline CDR1 reads MNHNS; CDR2 reads SASEGT. CDR3 in amino acids: CASRLGFNEKLFF. For the CDR3, the DNA is TGTGCCAGCAGACTCGGGTTTAATGAAAAACTGTTTTTT.

This clonotype was seen just once. The chain links TRBV18 to TRBJ1-5; the D is unclear. Germline-derived CDR1 and CDR2 are KGHSH and LQKENI. The length of the CDR3 is 16 residues. V was trimmed by 3 bases and J by 0 bases, leaving 12 bases between them. CDR3 residues: CASSPSGAYSNQPQHF. In nucleotides, the CDR3 is TGTGCCAGCTCACCGTCTGGAGCGTATAGCAATCAGCCCCAGCATTTT.

The CDR3 nucleotides are TGTGCCAGCAGCTTCGGACAGTACAACACTGAAGCTTTCTTT. Protein product: CASSFGQYNTEAFF. This chain joins TRBV11-1 and TRBJ1-1; perhaps TRBD1 as D (6 bases). Trimming left V 3 bases short and J 2 bases short, with 10 bases between. The CDR3 loop spans 14 amino acids. Looked up from germline, CDR1 is SGHAT and CDR2 is FQDESV (reference sequence).

The chain carries TRBV27 and TRBJ1-2; no firm D call. In germline, CDR1 is MNHEY, CDR2 SMNVEV (reference sequence). Trimming took off 0 bases at V and 2 bases at J, with 10 bases between the two ends. This CDR3 is 15 amino acids long. This chain's CDR3 is CASSLSIGYNYGYTF. DNA for the CDR3: TGTGCCAGCAGTTTATCGATCGGGTACAACTATGGCTACACCTTC.

As to this clonotype: A much larger clone is a single base away; this may be a read error. This chain links TRBV20-1 with TRBJ2-1, with 10 bases lining up with TRBD2. This CDR3 spans 13 amino acids. After removal of 2 bases from V and 9 bases from J, the junction contained 4 bases not matched to a gene. The germline V gene encodes CDR1 DFQATT and CDR2 SNEGSKA (reference sequence). For the CDR3, the DNA is TGCAGTGCTAGACAGCGGGAGGGTACTGAGCAGTTCTTC. It codes for CSARQREGTEQFF.

Many counts were recorded for this clonotype. The V and J genes are TRBV6-1 and TRBJ1-1; D is unclear. CDR1 is MNHNS, CDR2 SASEGT, per germline. CDR3 length equals 15 residues. Trimming removed 5 bases at V and 7 bases at J, with 20 bases between. CDR3 nucleotide sequence: TGTGCCAGCAGTCGCCTGAGGGCCCGAGACTTTGAAGCTTTCTTT. Translating gives CASSRLRARDFEAFF.

In its sample, this clonotype was seen a few times. This chain's CDR3 is CAWQVQDRYGYTF. The CDR3 DNA reads TGTGCCTGGCAAGTTCAGGACCGCTATGGCTACACCTTC. The rearrangement joins TRBV30 to TRBJ1-2; D not resolved. The germline V gene encodes CDR1 GTSNPN and CDR2 SVGIG (reference sequence). Trimming shortened V by 5 bases and J by 4 bases, and 14 bases separated the two germline ends. This CDR3 region has 13 residues. Combining the CDR3 with reference TRBV30 and TRBJ1-2 gives the whole variable domain SQTIHQWPATLVQPVGSPLSLECTVEGTSNPNLYWYRQAAGRGLQLLFYSVGIGQISSEVPQNLSASRPQDRQFILSSKKLLLSDSGFYLCAWQVQDRYGYTFGSGTRLTVV.

In this sample, this clonotype turned up once. The V and J genes are TRBV29-1 and TRBJ1-1, with TRBD1 as a possible D gene (5 bases). The CDR3 spans 14 residues. CDR1 is SQVTM, CDR2 ANQGSEA, per germline. V shed 6 bases and J shed 1 base, with 15 bases lying between them. The CDR3 nucleotides read TGCAGCGTCCAGATCGGGGGGGGGAACACTGAAGCTTTCTTT. This codes for CSVQIGGGNTEAFF.

The chain has TRBV6-5 and TRBJ2-5, with 7 bases lining up with TRBD1. The V gene's germline CDR1 is MNHEY and CDR2 SVGAGI. The CDR3 contains 15 residues. The V and J ends lost 2 bases and 5 bases, in that order; junction bases with no gene match: 8. As DNA, the CDR3 is TGTGCCAGCAGTTACCCCTACAGGGGTGGGGAGACCCAGTACTTC. Its protein is CASSYPYRGGETQYF.

The V and J genes are TRBV19 and TRBJ2-2; 8 nucleotides match TRBD1. Germline V gives CDR1 LNHDA, CDR2 SQIVND (reference sequence). V trimming: 9 bases; J trimming: 2 bases; junction bases outside the gene matches: 17. The CDR3 contains 18 residues. CDR3 loop: CASTSDRALGRNTGELFF. DNA of the CDR3: TGTGCCAGCACATCGGACAGGGCGTTGGGGAGAAACACCGGGGAGCTGTTTTTT.

This clonotype has a count of ten or more. V is TRBV2 and J is TRBJ1-6, with 7 bases fitting TRBD1. Unmatched junction bases numbered 1, after V lost 4 bases and J lost 4 bases. Germline values: CDR1 SNHLY, CDR2 FYNNEI. The CDR3 loop spans 14 amino acids. The CDR3 loop reads CASSGDSYNSPLHF. For the CDR3, the DNA is TGTGCCAGCAGTGGGGACAGTTATAATTCACCCCTCCACTTT.

J is TRBJ1-5 and V is TRBV3-1; D uncertain. The CDR3 covers 14 residues. Trimming took 1 base from V and 4 from J, leaving 8 bases between them. Germline V CDR1 and CDR2: LGHDT, YNNKEL (reference sequence). CDR3 residues: CASSQVASNQPQHF. The DNA for the CDR3 is TGTGCCAGCAGCCAAGTAGCCTCTAATCAGCCCCAGCATTTT.

This clonotype was recorded many times. The rearrangement uses TRBV20-1 and TRBJ2-2; D remains unclear. V lost 3 bases and J 1 base, leaving 6 bases between the germline ends. Germline V gene lookup returns CDR1 DFQATT and CDR2 SNEGSKA (reference sequence). The CDR3 extends over 13 amino acids. The CDR3 loop reads CSASYGNTGELFF. The CDR3 DNA reads TGCAGTGCTAGTTACGGGAACACCGGGGAGCTGTTTTTT.

The chain uses TRBV7-9 and TRBJ2-7; TRBD2 is a possible D gene (6 bases). The V end was cut by 5 bases, the J end by 0 bases, with 26 bases between. In germline, CDR1 is SEHNR, CDR2 FQNEAQ (reference sequence). This CDR3 has 19 residues. The CDR3 DNA is TGTGCCAGCAGCGCTCCCTTGGGGGGACGCCCGGGCCACTCCTACGAGCAGTACTTC. Protein: CASSAPLGGRPGHSYEQYF.

This clonotype was found a few times. CDR3 nucleotide sequence: TGTGCCAGCAGACCGACAGGGGCGGATCAGCCCCAGCATTTT. The encoded protein is CASRPTGADQPQHF. The chain employs TRBV12-3 or TRBV12-4 and TRBJ1-5; 8 bases line up with TRBD1. The length of the CDR3 is 14 residues. J lost 5 bases, V lost 6 bases, and 6 bases had no gene match.

The chain links TRBV19 to TRBJ1-1; D unclear. The CDR3 loop spans 13 amino acids. V was trimmed by 10 bases and J by 1 base, leaving 13 bases between them. Germline V gives CDR1 LNHDA, CDR2 SQIVND (reference sequence). This CDR3 is CATRRESNTEAFF. The CDR3 DNA reads TGTGCCACCCGCCGGGAGTCGAACACTGAAGCTTTCTTT.

This chain uses TRBV5-1 with TRBJ1-2, with D perhaps matching TRBD1 (6 bases). Trimming cost V 4 bases and J 0 bases, with 10 bases left between them. Per the germline V gene, CDR1 is SGHRS and CDR2 is YFSETQ. The CDR3 consists of 14 residues. CDR3 coding DNA: TGCGCCAGCAGCGAGGACAGCTCTAACTATGGCTACACCTTC. This sequence encodes CASSEDSSNYGYTF.

The chain carries TRBV20-1 and TRBJ1-5; D gene unclear. V was cut by 8 bases and J by 9 bases, with 17 bases left in between. The CDR3 covers 12 residues. Germline loops: CDR1 DFQATT, CDR2 SNEGSKA (reference sequence). In nucleotides, the CDR3 is TGCAGTACTCGAGCCTTGCGCGGGCCCCAGCATTTT. Encoded protein: CSTRALRGPQHF.

The chain combines TRBV3-1 with TRBJ1-5; maybe TRBD1 (5 bases). This CDR3 has 15 residues. V was pared by 1 base and J by 3 bases, with 10 bases between. Per the germline V gene, CDR1 is LGHDT and CDR2 is YNNKEL (reference sequence). CDR3 loop: CASSQGAGYNQPQHF. The CDR3 region has the DNA TGTGCCAGCAGCCAAGGGGCAGGGTACAATCAGCCCCAGCATTTT.

A note on this clonotype: A much larger clone differs by one base, so this may be a read error. This chain links TRBV27 with TRBJ1-2, with 8 positions matching TRBD1. Germline CDR1 MNHEY, CDR2 SMNVEV (reference sequence). The CDR3 runs to 15 residues. DNA of the CDR3: TGTGCCATCAGTTTAGGGGACAGGTTGGGCTATGGCTACACCTTC. Protein sequence: CAISLGDRLGYGYTF.